This T cell receptor (beta chain) was identified during a study of T-cell memory formation after mild COVID-19. About the research overall: There were largely donor-specific TCR clusters.

Constant-segment primers and 5'RACE yielded cDNA libraries for TCR alpha and TCR beta, each carrying sample barcodes and UMIs. TCRdb reprocessed the 5' RACE reads via MiXCR and lists one record per CDR3 protein. The sample consists of roughly 400,000 distinct CDR3 sequences, roughly 18% of them appearing once. Sequenced material: PBMCs or a T cell subset sorted from them (not recorded which). This sequence originates from a man younger than 30 who had mild COVID-19 (a few samples of this study predate the infection). Cell type and time point are not known.

Written as DNA, the CDR3 is TGCGCCAGCAGACGGGGACTAGCGGAGGGCACAGATACGCAGTATTTT. It encodes CASRRGLAEGTDTQYF. V and J are TRBV4-1 and TRBJ2-3, with TRBD2 matching 11 bases. V dropped 6 bases and J dropped 1; count of bases not matched to a gene: 6. Germline CDR1 and CDR2: MGHRA and YSYEKL. The CDR3 extends over 16 amino acids.